This T cell receptor beta chain was documented in a study of cytomegalovirus exposure and HLA in healthy donors. Looking at the study overall: T cells numbering around 180 million yielded approximately 120 million unique TCR beta sequences in an earlier analysis.

PCR involved 60 Vbeta and 13 Jbeta primers. TCRdb keeps only in-frame clones here, not all; method: immunoSEQ multiplex PCR. The sample has 100,000 to 150,000 clones, under 80% seen once; the top ten hold less than 15%. The study's findings and limits: TCR association rates varied by HLA locus in a later analysis, with DRB1 highest and HLA-C lowest. In all likelihood, a cluster of highly shared sequence variants was a sequencing artifact. Under in vitro conditions, a few CMV-associated chains were confirmed as specific for CMV antigens.

The V segment lost 1 base and the J segment 5 bases; nucleotides outside the gene matches: 7. From germline, CDR1 is SGDLS and CDR2 YYNGEE. There are 15 residues in the CDR3. A remark on this clone: Its antigen is as yet unknown.

The chain uses TRBV9 and TRBJ2-7; 9 nucleotides agree with TRBD1. This clonotype originated in a woman in her sixties or seventies in good health and CMV-seropositive. The material sequenced was PBMCs. The DNA for the CDR3 is TGTGCCAGCAGCGTAACAGGGGGCTTGAAAGACGAGCAGTACTTC. Protein sequence: CASSVTGGLKDEQYF. Looking up the rest from reference TRBV9 and TRBJ2-7 gives the full variable domain: DSGVTQTPKHLITATGQRVTLRCSPRSGDLSVYWYQQSLDQGLQFLIQYYNGEERAKGNILERFSAQQFPDLHSELNLSSLELGDSALYFCASSVTGGLKDEQYFGPGTRLTVT.